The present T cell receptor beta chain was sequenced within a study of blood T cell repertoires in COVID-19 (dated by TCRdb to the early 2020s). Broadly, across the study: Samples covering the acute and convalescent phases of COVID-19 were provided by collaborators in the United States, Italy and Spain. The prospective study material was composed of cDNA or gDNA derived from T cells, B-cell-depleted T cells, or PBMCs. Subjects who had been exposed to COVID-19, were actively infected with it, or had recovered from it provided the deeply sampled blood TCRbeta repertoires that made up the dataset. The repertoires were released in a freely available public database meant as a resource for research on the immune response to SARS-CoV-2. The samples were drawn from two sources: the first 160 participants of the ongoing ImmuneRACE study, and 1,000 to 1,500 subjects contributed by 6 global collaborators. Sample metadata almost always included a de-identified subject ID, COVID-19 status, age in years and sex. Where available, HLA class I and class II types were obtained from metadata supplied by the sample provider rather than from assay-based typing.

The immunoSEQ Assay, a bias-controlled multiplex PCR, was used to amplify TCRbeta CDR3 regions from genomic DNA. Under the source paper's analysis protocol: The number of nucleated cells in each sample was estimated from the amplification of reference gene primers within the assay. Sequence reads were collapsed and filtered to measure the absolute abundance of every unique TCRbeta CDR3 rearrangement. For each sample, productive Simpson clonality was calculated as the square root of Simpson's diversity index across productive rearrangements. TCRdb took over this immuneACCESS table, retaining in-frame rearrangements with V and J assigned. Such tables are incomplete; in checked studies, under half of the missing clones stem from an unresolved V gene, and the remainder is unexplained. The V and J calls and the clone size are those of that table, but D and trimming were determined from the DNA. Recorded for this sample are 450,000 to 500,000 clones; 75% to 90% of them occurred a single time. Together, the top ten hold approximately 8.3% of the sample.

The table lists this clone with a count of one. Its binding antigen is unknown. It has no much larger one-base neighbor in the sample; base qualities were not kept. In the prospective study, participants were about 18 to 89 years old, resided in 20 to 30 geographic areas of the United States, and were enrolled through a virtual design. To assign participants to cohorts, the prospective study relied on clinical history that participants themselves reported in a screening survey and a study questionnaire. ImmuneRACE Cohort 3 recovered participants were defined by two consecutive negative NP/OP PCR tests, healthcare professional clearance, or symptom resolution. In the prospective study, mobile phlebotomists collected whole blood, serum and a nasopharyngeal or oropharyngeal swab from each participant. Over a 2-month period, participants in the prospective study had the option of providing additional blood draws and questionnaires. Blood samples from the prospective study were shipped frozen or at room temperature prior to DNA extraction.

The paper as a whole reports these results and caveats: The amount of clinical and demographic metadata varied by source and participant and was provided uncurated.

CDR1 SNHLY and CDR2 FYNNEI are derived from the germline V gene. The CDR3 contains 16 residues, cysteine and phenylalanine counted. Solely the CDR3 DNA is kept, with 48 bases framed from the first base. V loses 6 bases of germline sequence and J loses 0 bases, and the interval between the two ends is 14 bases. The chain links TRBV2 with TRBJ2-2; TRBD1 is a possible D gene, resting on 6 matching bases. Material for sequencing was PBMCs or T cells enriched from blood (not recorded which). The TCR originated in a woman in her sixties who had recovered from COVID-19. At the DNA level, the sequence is TGTGCCAGCAGCCTGACAGGAGTCGCGAACACCGGGGAGCTGTTTTTT. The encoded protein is CASSLTGVANTGELFF.